This entry is about one T cell receptor (beta chain). This sample stems from a study of blood T cell repertoires in COVID-19. The wider study: Some COVID-19 samples were acute and others convalescent; all came from the United States, Italy and Spain. T cells, B-cell-depleted T cells, or PBMCs supplied cDNA or gDNA.

This CDR3 spans 12 amino acids. V dropped 6 bases and J dropped 2 bases, with 8 bases sitting between them. Germline-derived CDR1 and CDR2 are MNHEY and SVGEGT. TCRdb's table, derived via immunoSEQ multiplex PCR, lists solely in-frame clones and lacks some. The data contain 300,000 to 350,000 clones, over 70% of them singletons. The sample taken for sequencing was peripheral blood. This sequence was found in a young man with active or convalescent COVID-19. The rearrangement links TRBV6-2 or TRBV6-3 to TRBJ2-7; D is ambiguous. The CDR3 nucleotides are TGTGCCAGCAGCCAACAGCCCTACGAGCAGTACTTC. It translates to CASSQQPYEQYF.